This entry lists 17 T cell receptor beta chains sequenced from one sample in a study of Ad26.COV2.S vaccination and SARS-CoV-2 variants. Clones were read by immunoSEQ multiplex PCR, and TCRdb kept only the in-frame ones, dropping some. The table has 350,000 to 500,000 clones, 90% seen once. Treatment noted: 15 to 20 received Ad26.COV2.S at low or high dose, single or two shots; 5 received placebo; per-sample allocation not given. The samples were gathered on day 63 after the first injection of vaccine or placebo. This specimen was peripheral blood, taken in a trial of Ad26.COV2.S vaccine versus placebo. These receptors were obtained from a person aged 18 to 59 who received the Ad26.COV2.S COVID-19 vaccine or a placebo.

V usage is TRBV7-2 and J usage is TRBJ2-7; D unclear. The CDR3 is made up of 12 amino acids. Germline loops: CDR1 SGHTA, CDR2 FQGNSA. V lost 5 bases and J 0 bases, leaving 5 bases between the germline ends. The CDR3 nucleotides read TGTGCCAGCAGCATAATCTCCTACGAGCAGTACTTC. Translated: CASSIISYEQYF.

The chain uses TRBV28 and TRBJ2-3, with a weak D call TRBD1 (6 bases). The CDR3 loop spans 17 amino acids. Germline V gives CDR1 MDHEN, CDR2 SYDVKM. V shed 6 bases and J shed 0 bases, with 19 bases lying between them. CDR3 region: CASRGARGQTSTDTQYF. The CDR3, as DNA: TGTGCCAGCAGGGGGGCGAGGGGCCAGACTAGCACAGATACGCAGTATTTT.

The chain recombines TRBV19 with TRBJ2-3; D tentatively fits TRBD1 or TRBD2 (5 bases each). Per the germline V gene, CDR1 is LNHDA and CDR2 is SQIVND (reference sequence). Trimming took 5 bases from V and 3 from J, leaving 21 bases between them. The CDR3 extends over 17 amino acids. CDR3 coding DNA: TGTGCCAGTAGTCACCCCCGGACATTCACGGGGACAGATACGCAGTATTTT. Protein: CASSHPRTFTGTDTQYF.

This clone was counted once. The rearrangement uses TRBV3-1 (or the pseudogene TRBV3-2) and TRBJ1-3; D is undetermined. This CDR3 has 15 residues. Trimming removed 1 base from V and 0 bases from J, with 7 bases in between. Per germline, CDR1 LGHDT and CDR2 YNNKEL (reference sequence). CDR3 protein: CASSQGWDSGNTIYF. The CDR3 nucleotides are TGTGCCAGCAGCCAAGGGTGGGACTCTGGAAACACCATATATTTT.

J is TRBJ2-3 and V is TRBV7-9; D may be TRBD1 or TRBD2 (5 bases each). From germline, CDR1 is SEHNR and CDR2 FQNEAQ (reference sequence). V was shortened by 1 base and J by 1 base, with 6 bases between the two germline ends. This CDR3 has 14 amino acids. CDR3 protein: CASSLGDGTDTQYF. The CDR3 DNA sequence: TGTGCCAGCAGCTTAGGGGACGGCACAGATACGCAGTATTTT.

The rearrangement uses TRBV15 and TRBJ1-1; no reliable D call. This CDR3 spans 13 amino acids. Germline loops: CDR1 LNHNV, CDR2 YYDKDF (reference sequence). Trimming took off 3 bases at V and 0 bases at J, with 5 bases between the two ends. The CDR3 nucleotides are TGTGCCACCAGCAGTTTGATGAACACTGAAGCTTTCTTT. This gives the protein CATSSLMNTEAFF.

CDR3 sequence: CASSQFVGSSQETQYF. The DNA for the CDR3 is TGTGCCAGCAGCCAATTCGTTGGTAGCAGCCAAGAGACCCAGTACTTC. The chain carries TRBV16 and TRBJ2-5; D remains unclear. Trimming removed 1 base at V and 1 base at J, with 13 bases between. The CDR3 is made up of 16 amino acids. Per the germline V gene, CDR1 is KGHSY and CDR2 is FQNENV.

The chain couples TRBV28 to TRBJ2-7; D is uncertain. Per germline, CDR1 MDHEN and CDR2 SYDVKM. Trimming took off 2 bases at V and 0 bases at J, with 8 bases between the two ends. CDR3 length: 14 amino acids. CDR3 sequence reads: CASSLVLDSYEQYF. As DNA, the CDR3 is TGTGCCAGCAGTTTAGTGTTGGACTCCTACGAGCAGTACTTC.

V and J are TRBV5-6 and TRBJ2-5; D is ambiguous. V was clipped by 0 bases and J by 9 bases, with 9 bases between them. The CDR3 runs to 12 residues. Germline V CDR1 and CDR2: SGHDT, YYEEEE. CDR3 nucleotide sequence: TGTGCCAGCAGCTTGGCCCGCGGATCCCAGTACTTC. Encoded protein: CASSLARGSQYF.

The CDR3 region has the DNA TGTGCCAGCAGTTTGACAGGGTTGTCGGCCAAAAACATTCAGTACTTC. It yields the protein CASSLTGLSAKNIQYF. V is TRBV6-5 and J is TRBJ2-4; TRBD1 matches at 7 bases. From germline, CDR1 is MNHEY and CDR2 SVGAGI. With V trimmed by 4 bases and J by 1 base, 7 bases remained unmatched. The CDR3 is 16 amino acids.

The chain links TRBV19 to TRBJ2-7; 7 bases are a match to TRBD2. The CDR3 contains 15 residues. From germline, CDR1 is LNHDA and CDR2 SQIVND (reference sequence). The V and J ends lost 3 bases and 1 base, in that order; junction bases with no gene match: 6. CDR3 nucleotide sequence: TGTGCCAGTAGTATCTCTAGCGGCCTATCCTACGAGCAGTACTTC. Its translation is CASSISSGLSYEQYF.

This clone was counted a single time. This chain uses TRBV19 with TRBJ1-5; 7 nucleotides line up with TRBD1. J was trimmed by 0 bases and V by 1 base; bases with no gene match: 12. Germline loops: CDR1 LNHDA, CDR2 SQIVND (reference sequence). The CDR3 totals 19 residues. CDR3 in amino acids: CASSIVAGTDIHSNQPQHF. For the CDR3, the DNA is TGTGCCAGTAGTATAGTAGCCGGGACAGATATCCATAGCAATCAGCCCCAGCATTTT.

The chain has TRBV6-5 and TRBJ2-7, with TRBD2 as a possible D gene (5 bases). This CDR3 contains 13 residues. CDR1 and CDR2 from the germline V gene are MNHEY and SVGAGI. V lost 6 bases to trimming and J lost 2 bases, with 11 bases between them. CDR3 DNA sequence: TGTGCCAGCAGACAGACTACTACCTACGAGCAGTACTTC. Translated, it gives CASRQTTTYEQYF.

The chain recombines TRBV10-3 with TRBJ1-1, with D possibly being TRBD1 (5 bases). Germline loops: CDR1 ENHRY, CDR2 SYGVKD. V lost 10 bases, J lost 2 bases, and 17 bases lay in between. The CDR3 runs to 14 residues. Here the CDR3 reads CATRNGQVNTEAFF. The CDR3 DNA follows: TGTGCCACCCGAAACGGACAAGTAAACACTGAAGCTTTCTTT.

The chain recombines TRBV19 with TRBJ1-5; no definite D call. Trimming removed 0 bases from V and 10 bases from J, with 7 bases in between. This CDR3 has 12 residues. CDR1 and CDR2 from the germline V gene are LNHDA and SQIVND (reference sequence). The DNA for the CDR3 is TGTGCCAGTAGTATAGAATGGGAACCCCAGCATTTT. This codes for CASSIEWEPQHF.

The J gene is TRBJ2-1, the V gene TRBV6-6; D tentatively reads TRBD1 or TRBD2 (6 bases each). Germline CDR1 reads MNHNY; CDR2 reads SVGAGI (reference sequence). This CDR3 has 15 amino acids. Deletions cut 4 bases from V and 4 bases from J, with 14 bases between. This CDR3 is CASSFAEGGYNEQFF. Written as DNA, the CDR3 is TGTGCCAGCAGTTTTGCGGAGGGGGGTTACAATGAGCAGTTCTTC.

The CDR3 loop is CASSMYQGYEQYF. The CDR3 nucleotides are TGTGCCAGTAGTATGTACCAAGGCTACGAGCAGTACTTC. The chain recombines TRBV19 with TRBJ2-7, with D hard to call. The CDR3 covers 13 residues. The V and J ends lost 3 bases and 3 bases respectively, with 9 bases between them. Germline V lookup: CDR1 LNHDA, CDR2 SQIVND (reference sequence).